This note documents a single TCR beta chain sequence. Antigen: not known. This record comes from a study of identical twins. The study's findings and limits: Out-of-frame TCR alpha sharing observed in monozygotic twins exceeded model estimates. Out-of-frame alpha sequences that twins shared showed excess low generation probability. Abundant cord blood beta clonotypes carried fewer insertions; memory repertoires showed none.

TCRdb reanalysed the 5' RACE reads using MiXCR and keeps one entry per CDR3 protein. The sample consists of about 530,000 distinct CDR3 sequences, around 20% of them appearing once. The CDR3 spans 14 residues. Per the germline V gene, CDR1 is MDHEN and CDR2 is SYDVKM. The V end was cut by 11 bases, the J end by 1 base, with 14 bases between. The same sample was also studied in work on yellow fever vaccine responses in identical twins. As that report states: Reports say the vaccine T cell response in twins looked partly convergent and partly personalized.

The sequence was collected from a woman aged 18 to 35 in good health. This rearrangement joins TRBV28 to TRBJ2-2, with D perhaps matching TRBD1 (6 bases). Sample: CD4+ T cells sorted from blood. The CDR3 DNA reads TGTGCCGGATCCCCGACAGGGAACACCGGGGAGCTGTTTTTT. Its protein is CAGSPTGNTGELFF.